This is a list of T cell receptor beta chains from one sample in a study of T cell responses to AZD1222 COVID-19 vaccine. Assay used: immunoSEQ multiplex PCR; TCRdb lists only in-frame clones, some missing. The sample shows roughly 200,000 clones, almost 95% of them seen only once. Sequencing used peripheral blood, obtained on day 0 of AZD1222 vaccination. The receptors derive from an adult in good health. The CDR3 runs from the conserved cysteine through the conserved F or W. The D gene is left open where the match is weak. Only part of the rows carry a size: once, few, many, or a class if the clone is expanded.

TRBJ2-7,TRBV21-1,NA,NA,CASSKRGGHRLEQYF,TGTGCCAGCAGCAAACGGGGAGGACATCGCTTGGAGCAGTACTTC
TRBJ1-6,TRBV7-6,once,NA,CASSPASTSPLHF,TGTGCCAGCAGCCCAGCGTCCACCTCACCCCTCCACTTT
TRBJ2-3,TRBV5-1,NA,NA,CASSPLADTQYF,TGCGCCAGCAGCCCCCTGGCCGATACGCAGTATTTT
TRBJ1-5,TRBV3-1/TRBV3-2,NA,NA,CASSQSGISNQPQHF,TGTGCCAGCAGCCAATCCGGAATAAGCAATCAGCCCCAGCATTTT
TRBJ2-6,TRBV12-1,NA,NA,CASSFGPAAGANVLTF,TGTGCCAGCAGCTTTGGCCCCGCCGCTGGGGCCAACGTCCTGACTTTC
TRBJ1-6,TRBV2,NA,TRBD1,CASSLRTGGTAARSPLHF,TGTGCCAGCAGCCTCCGGACAGGGGGAACCGCGGCTAGATCACCCCTCCACTTT
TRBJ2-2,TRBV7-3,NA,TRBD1,CASSLNRPGTGTGELFF,TGTGCCAGCAGCTTAAACCGCCCGGGGACAGGCACCGGGGAGCTGTTTTTT
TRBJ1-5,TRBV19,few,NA,CATSKGSQGTYNQPQHF,TGTGCCACCAGCAAAGGGTCCCAGGGGACTTATAATCAGCCCCAGCATTTT
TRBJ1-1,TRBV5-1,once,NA,CASSSPTTPVAEAFF,TGCGCCAGCAGCTCTCCCACGACTCCGGTGGCTGAAGCTTTCTTT
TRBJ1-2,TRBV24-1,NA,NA,CATSDPDTGGGGYTF,TGTGCCACCAGTGACCCCGACACCGGGGGGGGTGGCTACACCTTC
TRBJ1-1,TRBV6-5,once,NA,CASSGPSRNTEAFF,TGTGCCAGCAGCGGGCCTAGTAGGAACACTGAAGCTTTCTTT
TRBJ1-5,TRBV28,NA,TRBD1,CASSPGTGGVNSNQPQHF,TGTGCCAGCAGCCCCGGGACAGGGGGTGTTAATAGCAATCAGCCCCAGCATTTT
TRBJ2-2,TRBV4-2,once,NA,CASSQIPGATGELFF,TGTGCCAGCAGCCAAATCCCAGGCGCAACCGGGGAGCTGTTTTTT
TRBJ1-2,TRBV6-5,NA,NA,CASSYSGSGSYGYTF,TGTGCCAGCAGTTACTCGGGATCCGGGAGCTATGGCTACACCTTC
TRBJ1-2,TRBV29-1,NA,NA,CSGRSGFGYTF,TGCAGCGGCAGGAGCGGATTTGGCTACACCTTC
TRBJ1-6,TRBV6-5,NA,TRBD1,CASSPGQGYSPLHF,TGTGCCAGCAGTCCGGGACAGGGTTATTCACCCCTCCACTTT
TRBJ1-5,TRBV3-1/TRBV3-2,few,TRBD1,CASSQGSGGGQPQHF,TGTGCCAGCAGCCAAGGTTCAGGGGGAGGTCAGCCCCAGCATTTT
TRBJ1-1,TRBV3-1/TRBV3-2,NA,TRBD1,CASSQSRQGSTEAFF,TGTGCCAGCAGCCAATCCCGACAGGGGAGCACTGAAGCTTTCTTT
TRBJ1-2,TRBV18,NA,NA,CASSPDRSYGYTF,TGTGCCAGCTCACCAGACAGAAGCTATGGCTACACCTTC
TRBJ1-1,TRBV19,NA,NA,CASSETQVDLKAFF,TGTGCCAGTAGTGAGACCCAAGTAGATCTCAAGGCTTTCTTT
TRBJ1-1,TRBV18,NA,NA,CASSPPWEATTEAFF,TGTGCCAGCTCACCACCGTGGGAGGCCACCACTGAAGCTTTCTTT
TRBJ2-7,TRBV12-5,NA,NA,CASGLEGTEQYF,TGTGCTAGTGGTTTGGAGGGCACCGAGCAGTACTTC
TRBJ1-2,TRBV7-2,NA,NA,CASSLALGGGYGYTF,TGTGCCAGCAGCTTAGCGTTAGGAGGGGGGTATGGCTACACCTTC
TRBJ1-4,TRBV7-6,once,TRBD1,CASSLQDRVPNEKLFF,TGTGCCAGCAGCCTCCAGGACAGGGTTCCTAATGAAAAACTGTTTTTT